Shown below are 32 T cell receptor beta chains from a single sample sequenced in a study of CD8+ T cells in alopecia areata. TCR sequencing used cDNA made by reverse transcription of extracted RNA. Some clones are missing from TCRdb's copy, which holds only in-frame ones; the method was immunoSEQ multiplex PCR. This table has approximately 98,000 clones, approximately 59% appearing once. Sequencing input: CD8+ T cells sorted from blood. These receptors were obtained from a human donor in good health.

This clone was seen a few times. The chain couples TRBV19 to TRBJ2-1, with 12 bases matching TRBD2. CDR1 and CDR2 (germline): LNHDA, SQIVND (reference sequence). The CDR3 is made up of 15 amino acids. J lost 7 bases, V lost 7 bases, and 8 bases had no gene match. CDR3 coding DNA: TGTGCCAGTAATTACCTAGCGGGGGGGCGGAATGAGCAGTTCTTC. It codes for CASNYLAGGRNEQFF.

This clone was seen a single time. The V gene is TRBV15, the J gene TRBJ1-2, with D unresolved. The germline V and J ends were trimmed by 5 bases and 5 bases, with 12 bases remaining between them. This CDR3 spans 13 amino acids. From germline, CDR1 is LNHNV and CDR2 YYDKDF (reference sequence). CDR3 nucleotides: TGTGCCACCAGCCGCTTAGGCTTATATGGCTACACCTTC. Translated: CATSRLGLYGYTF.

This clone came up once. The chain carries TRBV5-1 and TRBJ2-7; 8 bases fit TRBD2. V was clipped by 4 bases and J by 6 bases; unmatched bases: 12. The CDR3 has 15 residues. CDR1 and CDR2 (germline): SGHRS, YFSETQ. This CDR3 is CASSQASGGTAEQYF. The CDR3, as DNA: TGCGCCAGCAGCCAGGCGAGCGGGGGAACAGCCGAGCAGTACTTC.

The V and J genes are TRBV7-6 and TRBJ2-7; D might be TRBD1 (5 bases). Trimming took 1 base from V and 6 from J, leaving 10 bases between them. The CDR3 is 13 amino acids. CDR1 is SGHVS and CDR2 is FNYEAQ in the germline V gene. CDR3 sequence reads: CASSLGQGTEQYF. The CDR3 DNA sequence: TGTGCCAGCAGCTTAGGGCAGGGCACCGAGCAGTACTTC. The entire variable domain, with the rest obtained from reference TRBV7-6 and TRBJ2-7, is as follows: GAGVSQSPRYKVTKRGQDVALRCDPISGHVSLYWYRQALGQGPEFLTYFNYEAQQDKSGLPNDRFSAERPEGSISTLTIQRTEQRDSAMYRCASSLGQGTEQYFGPGTRLTVT.

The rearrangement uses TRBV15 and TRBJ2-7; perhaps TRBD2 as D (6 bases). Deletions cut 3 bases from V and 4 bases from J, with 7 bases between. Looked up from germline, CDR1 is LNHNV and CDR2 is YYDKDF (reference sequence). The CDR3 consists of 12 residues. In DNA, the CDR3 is TGTGCCACCAGCAGGGAGGGATACGAGCAGTACTTC. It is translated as CATSREGYEQYF. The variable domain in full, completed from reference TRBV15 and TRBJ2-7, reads DAMVIQNPRYQVTQFGKPVTLSCSQTLNHNVMYWYQQKSSQAPKLLFHYYDKDFNNEADTPDNFQSRRPNTSFCFLDIRSPGLGDTAMYLCATSREGYEQYFGPGTRLTVT.

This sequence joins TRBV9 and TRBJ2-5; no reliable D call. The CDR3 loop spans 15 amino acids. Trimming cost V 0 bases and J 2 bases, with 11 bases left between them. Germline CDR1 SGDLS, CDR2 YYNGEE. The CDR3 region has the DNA TGTGCCAGCAGCGTAGGGTTAGGTCAGCAAGAGACCCAGTACTTC. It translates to CASSVGLGQQETQYF. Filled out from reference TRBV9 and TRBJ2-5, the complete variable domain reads DSGVTQTPKHLITATGQRVTLRCSPRSGDLSVYWYQQSLDQGLQFLIQYYNGEERAKGNILERFSAQQFPDLHSELNLSSLELGDSALYFCASSVGLGQQETQYFGPGTRLLVL.

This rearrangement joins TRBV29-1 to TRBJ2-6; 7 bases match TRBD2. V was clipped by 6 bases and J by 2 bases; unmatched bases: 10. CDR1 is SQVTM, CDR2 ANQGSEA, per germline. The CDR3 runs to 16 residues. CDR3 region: CSVPGGAGAGANVLTF. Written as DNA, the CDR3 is TGCAGCGTCCCCGGAGGTGCGGGGGCTGGGGCCAACGTCCTGACTTTC.

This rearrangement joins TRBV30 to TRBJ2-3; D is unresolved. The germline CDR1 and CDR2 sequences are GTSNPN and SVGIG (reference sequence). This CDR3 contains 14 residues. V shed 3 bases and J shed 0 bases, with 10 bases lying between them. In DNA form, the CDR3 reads TGTGCCTGGAGCTGGGATTCTAGCACAGATACGCAGTATTTT. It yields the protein CAWSWDSSTDTQYF. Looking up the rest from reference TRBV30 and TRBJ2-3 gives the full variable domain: SQTIHQWPATLVQPVGSPLSLECTVEGTSNPNLYWYRQAAGRGLQLLFYSVGIGQISSEVPQNLSASRPQDRQFILSSKKLLLSDSGFYLCAWSWDSSTDTQYFGPGTRLTVL.

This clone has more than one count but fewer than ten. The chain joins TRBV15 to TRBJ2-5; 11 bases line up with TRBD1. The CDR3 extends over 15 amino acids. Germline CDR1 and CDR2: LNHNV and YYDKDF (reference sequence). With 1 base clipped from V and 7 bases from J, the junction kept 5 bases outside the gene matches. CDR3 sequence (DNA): TGTGCCACCAGCAGAGTGGGACAGGGGGGTAGGACCCAGTACTTC. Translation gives CATSRVGQGGRTQYF.

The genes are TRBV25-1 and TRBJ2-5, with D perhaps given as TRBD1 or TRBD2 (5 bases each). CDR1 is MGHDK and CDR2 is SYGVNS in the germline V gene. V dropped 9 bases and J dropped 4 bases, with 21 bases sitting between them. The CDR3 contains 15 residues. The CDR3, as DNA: TGTGCCAGGCCGGGACCCCTGGCCCCTCTAGAGACCCAGTACTTC. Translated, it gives CARPGPLAPLETQYF.

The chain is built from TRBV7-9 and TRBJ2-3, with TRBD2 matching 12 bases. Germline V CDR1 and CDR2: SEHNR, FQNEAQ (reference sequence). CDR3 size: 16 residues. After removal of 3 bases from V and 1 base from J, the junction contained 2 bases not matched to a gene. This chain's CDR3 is CASSFSSGGGTDTQYF. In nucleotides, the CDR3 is TGTGCCAGCAGCTTCTCTAGCGGGGGGGGCACAGATACGCAGTATTTT.

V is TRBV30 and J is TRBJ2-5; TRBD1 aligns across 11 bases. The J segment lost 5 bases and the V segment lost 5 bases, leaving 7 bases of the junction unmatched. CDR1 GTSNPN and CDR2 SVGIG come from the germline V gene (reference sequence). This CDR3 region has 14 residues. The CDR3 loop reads CAWGQGAGDETQYF. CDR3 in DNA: TGTGCCTGGGGACAGGGGGCTGGGGACGAGACCCAGTACTTC.

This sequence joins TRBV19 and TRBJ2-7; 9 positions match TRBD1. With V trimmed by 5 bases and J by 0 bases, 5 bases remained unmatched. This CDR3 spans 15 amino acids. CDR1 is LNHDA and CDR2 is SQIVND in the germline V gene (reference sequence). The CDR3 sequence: CASSPGQGSSYEQYF. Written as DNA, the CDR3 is TGTGCCAGTAGTCCCGGACAGGGGAGCTCCTACGAGCAGTACTTC.

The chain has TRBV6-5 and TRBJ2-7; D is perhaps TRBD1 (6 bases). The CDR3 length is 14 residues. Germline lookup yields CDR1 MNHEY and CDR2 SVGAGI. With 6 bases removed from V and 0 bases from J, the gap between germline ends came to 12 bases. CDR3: CASSAGQRSYEQYF. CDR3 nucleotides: TGTGCCAGCAGCGCAGGACAGCGCTCCTACGAGCAGTACTTC.

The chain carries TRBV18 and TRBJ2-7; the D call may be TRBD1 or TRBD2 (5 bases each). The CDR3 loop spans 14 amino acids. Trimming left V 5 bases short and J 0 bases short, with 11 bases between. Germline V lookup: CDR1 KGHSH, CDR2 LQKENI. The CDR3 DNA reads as TGTGCCAGCTCAATCCGGGACGCCTCCTACGAGCAGTACTTC. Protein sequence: CASSIRDASYEQYF.

CDR3 residues: CASSQLAGNTDTQYF. For the CDR3, the DNA is TGTGCCAGCAGCCAATTGGCGGGGAACACAGATACGCAGTATTTT. The rearrangement links TRBV14 to TRBJ2-3; D may be TRBD2 (6 bases). V was cut by 2 bases and J by 2 bases, with 11 bases left in between. The germline V gene has CDR1 SGHDN and CDR2 FVKESK. CDR3 length equals 15 residues.

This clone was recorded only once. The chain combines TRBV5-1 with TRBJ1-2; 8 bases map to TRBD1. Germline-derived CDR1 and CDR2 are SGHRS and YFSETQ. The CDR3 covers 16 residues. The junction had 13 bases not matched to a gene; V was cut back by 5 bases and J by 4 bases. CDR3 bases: TGCGCCAGCAGACTGCAGACAGGGGTCGGGGGCTATGGCTACACCTTC. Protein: CASRLQTGVGGYGYTF.

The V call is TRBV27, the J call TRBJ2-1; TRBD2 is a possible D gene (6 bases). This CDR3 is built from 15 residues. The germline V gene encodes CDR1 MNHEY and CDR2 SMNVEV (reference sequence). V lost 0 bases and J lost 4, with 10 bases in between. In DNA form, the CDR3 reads TGTGCCAGCAGTTTATCTTCGGGACTTTACAATGAGCAGTTCTTC. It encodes CASSLSSGLYNEQFF.

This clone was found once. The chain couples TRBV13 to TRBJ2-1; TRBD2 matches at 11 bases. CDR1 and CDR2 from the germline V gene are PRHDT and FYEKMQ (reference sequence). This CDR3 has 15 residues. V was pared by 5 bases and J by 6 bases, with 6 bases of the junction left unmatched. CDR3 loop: CASSTFGTSGNEQFF. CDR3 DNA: TGTGCCAGCAGCACCTTCGGGACTAGCGGCAATGAGCAGTTCTTC.

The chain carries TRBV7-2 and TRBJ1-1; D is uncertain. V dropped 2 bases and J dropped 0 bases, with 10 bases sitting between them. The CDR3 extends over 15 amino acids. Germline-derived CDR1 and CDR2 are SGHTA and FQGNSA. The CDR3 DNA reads TGTGCCAGCAGCTTACGAGGAGATGTGAACACTGAAGCTTTCTTT. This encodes CASSLRGDVNTEAFF.

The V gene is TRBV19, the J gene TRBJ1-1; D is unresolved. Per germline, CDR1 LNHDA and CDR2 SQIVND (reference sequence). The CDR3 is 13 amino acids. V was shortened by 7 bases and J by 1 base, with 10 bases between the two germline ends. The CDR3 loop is CASTQWANTEAFF. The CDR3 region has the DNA TGTGCCAGTACCCAATGGGCGAACACTGAAGCTTTCTTT.

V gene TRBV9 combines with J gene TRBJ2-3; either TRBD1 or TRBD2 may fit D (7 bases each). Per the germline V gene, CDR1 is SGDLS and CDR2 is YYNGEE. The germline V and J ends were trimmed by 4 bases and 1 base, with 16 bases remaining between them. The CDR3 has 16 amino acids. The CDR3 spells CASSLGQAGGTDTQYF. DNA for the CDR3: TGTGCCAGCAGCTTAGGACAGGCGGGGGGCACAGATACGCAGTATTTT. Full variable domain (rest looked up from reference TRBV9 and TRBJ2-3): DSGVTQTPKHLITATGQRVTLRCSPRSGDLSVYWYQQSLDQGLQFLIQYYNGEERAKGNILERFSAQQFPDLHSELNLSSLELGDSALYFCASSLGQAGGTDTQYFGPGTRLTVL.

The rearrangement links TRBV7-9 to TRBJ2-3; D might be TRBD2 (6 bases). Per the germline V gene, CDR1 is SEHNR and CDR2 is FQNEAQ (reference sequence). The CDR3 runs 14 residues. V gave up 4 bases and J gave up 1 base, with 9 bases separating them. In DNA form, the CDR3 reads TGTGCCAGCAGCTCGGGACTTGGCACAGATACGCAGTATTTT. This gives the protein CASSSGLGTDTQYF.

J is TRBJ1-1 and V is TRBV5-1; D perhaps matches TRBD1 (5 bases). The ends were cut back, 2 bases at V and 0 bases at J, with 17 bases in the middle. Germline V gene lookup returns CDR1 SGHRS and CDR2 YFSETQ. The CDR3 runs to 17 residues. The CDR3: CASSLWGDYSMNTEAFF. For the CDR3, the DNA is TGCGCCAGCAGCTTATGGGGGGATTATTCCATGAACACTGAAGCTTTCTTT.

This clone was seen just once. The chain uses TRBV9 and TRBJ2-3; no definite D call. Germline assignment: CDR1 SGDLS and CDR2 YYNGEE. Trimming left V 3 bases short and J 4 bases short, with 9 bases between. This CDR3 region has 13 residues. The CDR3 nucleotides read TGTGCCAGCAGCGCCCCCCTAGCAGATACGCAGTATTTT. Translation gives CASSAPLADTQYF.

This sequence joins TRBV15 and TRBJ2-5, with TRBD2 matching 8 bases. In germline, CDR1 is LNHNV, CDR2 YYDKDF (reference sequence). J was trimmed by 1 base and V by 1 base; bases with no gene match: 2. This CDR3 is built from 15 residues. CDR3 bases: TGTGCCACCAGCAGAGCGACTAGCGCCCAAGAGACCCAGTACTTC. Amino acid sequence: CATSRATSAQETQYF.

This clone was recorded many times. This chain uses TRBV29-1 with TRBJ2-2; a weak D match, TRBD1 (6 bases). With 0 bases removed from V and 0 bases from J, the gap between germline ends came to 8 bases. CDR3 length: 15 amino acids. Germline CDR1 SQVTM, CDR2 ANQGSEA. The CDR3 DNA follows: TGCAGCGTTGAAGAGGGGGCCGCGAACACCGGGGAGCTGTTTTTT. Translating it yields CSVEEGAANTGELFF.

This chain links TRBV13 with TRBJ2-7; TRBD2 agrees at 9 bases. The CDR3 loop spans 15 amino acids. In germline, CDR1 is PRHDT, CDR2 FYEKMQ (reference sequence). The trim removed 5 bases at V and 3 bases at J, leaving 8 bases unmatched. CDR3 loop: CASSINSGGGYEQYF. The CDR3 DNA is TGTGCCAGCAGCATAAATAGCGGGGGTGGCTACGAGCAGTACTTC. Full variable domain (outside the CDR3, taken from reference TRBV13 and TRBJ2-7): AAGVIQSPRHLIKEKRETATLKCYPIPRHDTVYWYQQGPGQDPQFLISFYEKMQSDKGSIPDRFSAQQFSDYHSELNMSSLELGDSALYFCASSINSGGGYEQYFGPGTRLTVT.

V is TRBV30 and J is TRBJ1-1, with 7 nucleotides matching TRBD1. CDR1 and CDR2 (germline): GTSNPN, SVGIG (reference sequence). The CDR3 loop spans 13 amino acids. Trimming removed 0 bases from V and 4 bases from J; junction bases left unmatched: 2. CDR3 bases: TGTGCCTGGAGTGTGCAGGGGGTCACTGAAGCTTTCTTT. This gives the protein CAWSVQGVTEAFF.

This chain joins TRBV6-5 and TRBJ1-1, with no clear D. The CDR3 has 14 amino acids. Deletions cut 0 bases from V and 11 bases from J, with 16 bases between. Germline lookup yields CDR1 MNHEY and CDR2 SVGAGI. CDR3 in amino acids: CASSYSSGPMSAFF. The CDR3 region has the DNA TGTGCCAGCAGTTACTCGTCAGGCCCGATGTCGGCTTTCTTT.

This CDR3 is CAWSVRSGYEQYF. For the CDR3, the DNA is TGTGCCTGGAGTGTACGAAGCGGTTACGAGCAGTACTTC. This chain connects TRBV30 to TRBJ2-7; maybe TRBD2 (5 bases). CDR1 is GTSNPN, CDR2 SVGIG, per germline (reference sequence). V was cut by 0 bases and J by 4 bases, with 10 bases left in between. This CDR3 region has 13 residues. The full variable domain, rest sourced from reference TRBV30 and TRBJ2-7, is SQTIHQWPATLVQPVGSPLSLECTVEGTSNPNLYWYRQAAGRGLQLLFYSVGIGQISSEVPQNLSASRPQDRQFILSSKKLLLSDSGFYLCAWSVRSGYEQYFGPGTRLTVT.

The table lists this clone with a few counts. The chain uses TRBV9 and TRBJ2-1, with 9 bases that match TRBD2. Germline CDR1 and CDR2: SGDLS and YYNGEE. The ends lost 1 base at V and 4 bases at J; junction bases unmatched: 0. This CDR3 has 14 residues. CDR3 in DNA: TGTGCCAGCAGCGTAAGCGGGGGGTACAATGAGCAGTTCTTC. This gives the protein CASSVSGGYNEQFF.